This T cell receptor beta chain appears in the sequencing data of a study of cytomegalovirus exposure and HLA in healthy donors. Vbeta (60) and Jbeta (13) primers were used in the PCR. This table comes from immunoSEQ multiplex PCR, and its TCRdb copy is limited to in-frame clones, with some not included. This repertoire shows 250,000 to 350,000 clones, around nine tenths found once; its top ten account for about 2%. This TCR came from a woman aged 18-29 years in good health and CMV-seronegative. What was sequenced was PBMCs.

DNA of the CDR3: TGTGCCAGCAGTGCACAGGGGGGAAAAGCTTTCTTT. Translated, it gives CASSAQGGKAFF. The V gene is TRBV6-5, the J gene TRBJ1-1, with 8 positions matching TRBD1. Germline CDR1 MNHEY, CDR2 SVGAGI. The CDR3 loop spans 12 amino acids. V was clipped by 5 bases and J by 9 bases; unmatched bases: 5.